The sequence of this T cell receptor beta chain was determined in a study of T-cell reconstitution after alpha-beta-depleted transplantation in children. Preparing the TCRbeta library involved the use of unique molecular identifiers. Using its own MiXCR run on the PCR reads, TCRdb lists one record per CDR3 protein. This sample yields approximately 210,000 distinct CDR3 sequences, of which more than 12% are seen a single time; about 13% belongs to the top ten. V was cut by 0 bases and J by 4 bases, with 8 bases left in between. Germline-derived CDR1 and CDR2 are SGHNT and YYREEE (reference sequence). The CDR3 length is 13 residues.

This clonotype originated in a human donor who donated a stem cell graft to a child with acute lymphoblastic leukemia. The chain couples TRBV5-4 to TRBJ2-7; possible D gene TRBD2, 5 bases. Sample: PBMCs from the stem cell graft donor, taken from the stem cell graft. The CDR3 coding sequence is TGTGCCAGCAGCTTGGGGGAGAGGTACGAGCAGTACTTC. Amino acids: CASSLGERYEQYF.